One and the same sample provided the 25 T cell receptor beta chains below, sequenced in a study of T cells in Graves' hyperthyroidism and ophthalmopathy (dated by TCRdb to the late 2010s). Library preparation used multiplex PCR. Sequencing instrument: Illumina HiSeq 2000. TCR beta CDR3 regions were amplified from RNA transcripts. The first round of RT-PCR for the TCR CDR3 was performed with the HTBI primer set and the Qiagen OneStep RT-PCR kit. The public reads were run again by TCRdb, first through fastp at Q25 and then through MiXCR, and only productive beta chains were kept. A single entry per CDR3 protein holds the most common genes and DNA from its merged rows. The sample table records about 770,000 distinct CDR3 sequences; 18% of these occur just once. The ten top clones hold 16% of the sample. The sample was blood. The receptors shown here come from a woman aged 45-59 years with Graves' hyperthyroidism that later progressed to Graves' ophthalmopathy.

The table lists this clonotype with a few counts. The chain joins TRBV20-1 to TRBJ1-2; D is ambiguous. This CDR3 region has 13 residues. V was shortened by 5 bases and J by 2 bases, with 12 bases between the two germline ends. CDR1 DFQATT and CDR2 SNEGSKA come from the germline V gene (reference sequence). In nucleotides, the CDR3 is TGCAGTGCTTACGACACAAACAACTATGGCTACACCTTC. Its protein product is CSAYDTNNYGYTF.

The CDR3 bases are TGTGCCATCGGACAGGGGAACACTGAAGCTTTCTTT. Translating it yields CAIGQGNTEAFF. This rearrangement joins TRBV10-3 to TRBJ1-1; 8 nucleotides agree with TRBD1. Germline CDR1 and CDR2: ENHRY and SYGVKD. Losses at the gene ends were 8 bases for V and 1 base for J; bases not matched to a gene: 0. CDR3 length equals 12 residues.

This clonotype occurred a few times. This sequence joins TRBV7-3 and TRBJ2-1; perhaps TRBD2 as D (5 bases). CDR3 length equals 14 residues. The ends were cut back, 5 bases at V and 11 bases at J, with 19 bases in the middle. In germline, CDR1 is SGHTA, CDR2 FQGTGA. The CDR3 coding sequence is TGTGCCAGCAGCCTACCCGAAGAGGGCGGGCAGCAGTTCTTC. This encodes CASSLPEEGGQQFF. Based on the CDR3 plus reference TRBV7-3 and TRBJ2-1, the full variable domain is GAGVSQTPSNKVTEKGKYVELRCDPISGHTALYWYRQSLGQGPEFLIYFQGTGAADDSGLPNDRFFAVRPEGSVSTLKIQRTERGDSAVYLCASSLPEEGGQQFFGPGTRLTVL.

The chain is built from TRBV6-2 or TRBV6-3 and TRBJ2-1; D unresolved. CDR1 and CDR2 (germline): MNHEY, SVGEGT. V dropped 7 bases and J dropped 4 bases, with 11 bases sitting between them. The CDR3 is 13 residues long. DNA of the CDR3: TGTGCCAGCAAGGAGTCAACTTACAATGAGCAGTTCTTC. Its protein product is CASKESTYNEQFF.

Note on this clonotype: The germline gene is not matched at one end of the junction; a read error may be the cause. The chain is built from TRBV6-1 and TRBJ1-3; D uncertain. The CDR3 length is 12 residues. The germline V gene encodes CDR1 MNHNS and CDR2 SASEGT. CDR3 region: CATSGPGNTIYF. The CDR3 DNA sequence: TGTGCCACCAGTGGCCCTGGAAACACCATATATTTT.

This clonotype was recorded at least ten times. The gene calls are TRBV12-3 or TRBV12-4 and TRBJ1-5; 7 nucleotides line up with TRBD1. The CDR3 loop spans 14 amino acids. V dropped 6 bases and J dropped 3; count of bases not matched to a gene: 5. The CDR3 DNA follows: TGTGCCAGCAGCCTGACAGGGACCAATCAGCCCCAGCATTTT. This sequence encodes CASSLTGTNQPQHF.

As concerns this clonotype: A much larger clone lies a single base off, so this may be a read error. The chain is built from TRBV3-1 and TRBJ2-5, with no clear D. Germline CDR1 LGHDT, CDR2 YNNKEL (reference sequence). This CDR3 has 15 residues. In DNA, the CDR3 is TGTGCCGGCAGCCTTCAGTTTCGGTCCCAAGAGACCCAGTACTTC. Encoded protein: CAGSLQFRSQETQYF.

A few counts support this clonotype. As DNA, the CDR3 is TGTGCCAGCAGCGACGACAGCTCTGGAAACACCATATATTTT. Translating gives CASSDDSSGNTIYF. V and J are TRBV9 and TRBJ1-3, with D perhaps matching TRBD1 (5 bases). CDR3 length equals 14 residues. Germline CDR1 and CDR2: SGDLS and YYNGEE. V was trimmed by 3 bases and J by 0 bases, leaving 7 bases between them.

In this sample, this clonotype turned up many times. The chain joins TRBV3-1 to TRBJ1-2; D not certain. CDR1 LGHDT and CDR2 YNNKEL come from the germline V gene (reference sequence). Between the trimmed V and J ends, which lost 0 bases and 1 base, there was a span of 6 bases. CDR3 size: 14 residues. CDR3 coding DNA: TGTGCCAGCAGCCAAGATGGGAGTAACTATGGCTACACCTTC. Protein: CASSQDGSNYGYTF.

The chain has TRBV6-2 or TRBV6-3 and TRBJ1-1; tentatively, D is TRBD1 (5 bases). The CDR3 loop spans 14 amino acids. Germline V gene sequence: CDR1 MNHEY, CDR2 SVGEGT. V was trimmed by 2 bases and J by 1 base, leaving 8 bases between them. CDR3 coding DNA: TGTGCCAGCAGTTACCAAGACAGGAACACTGAAGCTTTCTTT. Amino acids: CASSYQDRNTEAFF.

In its sample, this clonotype was seen many times. This chain links TRBV12-3 or TRBV12-4 with TRBJ2-2, with 8 positions matching TRBD2. There are 16 residues in the CDR3. The ends lost 3 bases at V and 4 bases at J; junction bases unmatched: 7. In nucleotides, the CDR3 is TGTGCCAGCAGTTTCAAAGCGGGGGACCCCACCGGGGAGCTGTTTTTT. Translated: CASSFKAGDPTGELFF.

At least ten counts were recorded for this clonotype. The chain recombines TRBV7-8 with TRBJ2-3, with TRBD2 as a possible D gene (6 bases). V gave up 5 bases and J gave up 0 bases, with 15 bases separating them. This CDR3 is built from 16 residues. CDR1 and CDR2 from the germline V gene are SGHVS and FQNEAQ. CDR3 sequence reads: CASSHRTGESTDTQYF. In DNA form, the CDR3 reads TGTGCCAGCAGCCACCGAACGGGGGAGAGCACAGATACGCAGTATTTT.

As DNA, the CDR3 is TGTGCCAGTAGTGGGGGGGGGAACACCGGGGAGCTGTTTTTT. Residues: CASSGGGNTGELFF. The chain employs TRBV19 and TRBJ2-2, with TRBD2 identical over 7 bases. This CDR3 has 14 amino acids. V gave up 5 bases and J gave up 1 base; unmatched junction bases: 1. CDR1 and CDR2 from the germline V gene are LNHDA and SQIVND (reference sequence).

This clonotype was picked up many times. The chain is built from TRBV7-9 and TRBJ2-4; 9 bases line up with TRBD1. Per the germline V gene, CDR1 is SEHNR and CDR2 is FQNEAQ (reference sequence). The V segment lost 5 bases and the J segment 3 bases; nucleotides outside the gene matches: 8. This CDR3 region has 16 residues. This CDR3 is CASSPGTGKRKNIQYF. Written as DNA, the CDR3 is TGTGCCAGCAGCCCCGGGACAGGGAAACGCAAAAACATTCAGTACTTC. Full variable domain (rest looked up from reference TRBV7-9 and TRBJ2-4): DTGVSQNPRHKITKRGQNVTFRCDPISEHNRLYWYRQTLGQGPEFLTYFQNEAQLEKSRLLSDRFSAERPKGSFSTLEIQRTEQGDSAMYLCASSPGTGKRKNIQYFGAGTRLSVL.

DNA of the CDR3: TGTGCCAGCAGCTTGGTGGGGGCGCAGGGCTACACCTTC. Translation gives CASSLVGAQGYTF. The rearrangement uses TRBV7-8 and TRBJ1-2, with D maybe TRBD1 (6 bases). The CDR3 runs to 13 residues. The germline gives CDR1 SGHVS, CDR2 FQNEAQ. V lost 3 bases and J lost 8, with 13 bases in between.

This clonotype was found many times. At one end, the junction sequence differs from germline, possibly due to a read error. This sequence joins TRBV12-3 or TRBV12-4 and TRBJ2-6; TRBD1 or TRBD2 may be the D gene (6 bases each). This CDR3 spans 14 amino acids. DNA for the CDR3: TGTGCCAGCAGTTTACGAACCCGGGGGACAAGGGACTCTTTC. It yields the protein CASSLRTRGTRDSF.

The chain combines TRBV6-1 with TRBJ2-5, with a weak D call TRBD2 (6 bases). The CDR3 length is 16 residues. Trimming took 5 bases from V and 4 from J, leaving 20 bases between them. Germline V gene lookup returns CDR1 MNHNS and CDR2 SASEGT. CDR3 bases: TGTGCCAGCAGTTCCTCATATCGACTAGTTTTAGAGACCCAGTACTTC. Its translation is CASSSSYRLVLETQYF.

The chain recombines TRBV29-1 with TRBJ1-4, with 7 bases identical to TRBD1. CDR3 length: 11 residues. Germline lookup yields CDR1 SQVTM and CDR2 ANQGSEA. V lost 4 bases and J lost 8; bases outside the gene matches: 1. The CDR3 protein is CSVVTGEKLFF. As DNA, the CDR3 is TGCAGCGTTGTGACAGGGGAAAAACTGTTTTTT.

The gene calls are TRBV6-2 or TRBV6-3 and TRBJ2-5; unclear D gene. From germline, CDR1 is MNHEY and CDR2 SVGEGT. This CDR3 comprises 12 residues. Trimming removed 10 bases at V and 5 bases at J, with 14 bases between. The CDR3: CATDPPGETQYF. DNA for the CDR3: TGTGCCACCGACCCCCCCGGGGAGACCCAGTACTTC.

This clonotype was seen ten or more times. The chain recombines TRBV27 with TRBJ1-2; D uncertain. The CDR3 has 13 residues. Germline lookup yields CDR1 MNHEY and CDR2 SMNVEV (reference sequence). Trimming cost V 7 bases and J 7 bases, with 16 bases left between them. The CDR3 DNA reads TGTGCCAGCACTTCTTTCTCAGGACCTGGCTACACCTTC. Translated: CASTSFSGPGYTF.

The chain recombines TRBV29-1 with TRBJ2-3; 8 positions match TRBD1. The germline V gene has CDR1 SQVTM and CDR2 ANQGSEA. The CDR3 extends over 16 amino acids. The J segment lost 2 bases and the V segment lost 7 bases, leaving 14 bases of the junction unmatched. CDR3 amino acids: CSAWDTGDRLTDTQYF. The CDR3 DNA sequence: TGCAGCGCGTGGGATACCGGGGACAGGCTCACAGATACGCAGTATTTT.

The chain carries TRBV5-4 and TRBJ2-5, with TRBD1 matching over 8 bases. The CDR3 runs 15 residues. Looked up from germline, CDR1 is SGHNT and CDR2 is YYREEE (reference sequence). With V trimmed by 4 bases and J by 5 bases, 10 bases remained unmatched. The CDR3 reads CASSGKGQAGETQYF. DNA of the CDR3: TGTGCCAGCAGCGGTAAGGGACAGGCTGGGGAGACCCAGTACTTC.

This clonotype was found once. This sequence joins TRBV15 and TRBJ1-5, with D uncertain. Between the trimmed V and J ends, which lost 0 bases and 5 bases, there was a span of 11 bases. CDR1 is LNHNV and CDR2 is YYDKDF in the germline V gene (reference sequence). This CDR3 comprises 15 residues. CDR3 bases: TGTGCCACCAGCAGAGAAGACCGACCCGATCAGCCCCAGCATTTT. Protein product: CATSREDRPDQPQHF.

This chain uses TRBV7-8 with TRBJ1-1; D might be TRBD1 (5 bases). With 4 bases removed from V and 1 base from J, the gap between germline ends came to 13 bases. CDR3 length equals 15 residues. Per germline, CDR1 SGHVS and CDR2 FQNEAQ. The chain's CDR3 is CASSSMRGGNTEAFF. The CDR3 DNA follows: TGTGCCAGCAGCTCTATGCGGGGGGGGAACACTGAAGCTTTCTTT.

This clonotype was counted only a few times. The chain is built from TRBV4-2 and TRBJ1-2; D is unresolved. CDR1 LGHNA and CDR2 YNFKEQ come from the germline V gene. There are 13 residues in the CDR3. V was cut by 3 bases and J by 9 bases, with 14 bases left in between. Here the CDR3 DNA reads TGTGCCAGCAGCCAGACCTTGAAGGAGAGCTACACCTTC. Amino acid sequence: CASSQTLKESYTF.